One sample yielded the 31 T cell receptor delta chains listed below, sequenced in a study of γδ T cells in repeated Plasmodium falciparum infection. Flow sorting of PBMC yielded separate Vgamma9/Vdelta2+ and Vdelta2-negative gammadelta T cell populations for bulk repertoire analysis. TCRdb reanalyzed the multiplex PCR reads using CATT. The data show over 45,000 delta-chain clones, with 1.6% seen just once and approximately 8.6% held by the top ten. The sequenced material came from gamma-delta T cells from blood. Source of these receptors: a pool of human donors (malaria-infected and uninfected, not separated).

On this clone: The protein given by TCRdb reflects a much larger clone and differs at residue 3 from this DNA's translation, likely from a read error; the protein shown is the DNA's translation. The rearrangement links TRDV1 to TRDJ1; weak D call: TRDD3 (6 bases). TCRdb lists no J gene, so it was determined here by aligning the DNA to germline. The germline V gene has CDR1 TSWWSYY and CDR2 QGS. This CDR3 has 13 amino acids. DNA of the CDR3: TGTGCTCCTGGGGAACTAGAACGGAAAAAACTCATCTTT. As protein: CAPGELERKKLIF.

As concerns this clone: The mismatch at residue 16 between this DNA's translation and the TCRdb protein of a much larger clone likely reflects a read error; the protein shown is translated from the DNA. This chain uses TRDV2 with TRDJ1, with 9 bases fitting TRDD3. Trimming at V came to 0 bases and at J to 4 bases, leaving 23 bases not matched to a gene. Germline V lookup: CDR1 GEAIGNYY, CDR2 EKD. The CDR3 is made up of 21 amino acids. This chain's CDR3 is CACDTGEMGDRTSSFGDKLIF. The CDR3 DNA reads TGTGCCTGTGACACCGGGGAGATGGGGGATAGGACGTCAAGTTTTGGCGATAAACTCATCTTT.

This clone was seen at least ten times. The sample contains more than one DNA sequence encoding this CDR3. This sequence joins TRDV2 and TRDJ3; the D is unclear. TCRdb gives no J gene; it was assigned here by matching the DNA to germline. V was pared by 0 bases and J by 3 bases, with 11 bases between. The V gene's germline CDR1 is GEAIGNYY and CDR2 EKD. This CDR3 is 17 amino acids long. CDR3 DNA: TGTGCCTGTGACACCGCGGGTACAATCTGGGACACCCGACAGATGTTTTTC. This sequence encodes CACDTAGTIWDTRQMFF.

This clone was observed a few times. TCRdb's listed protein matches a much larger clone and diverges from this DNA's translation at residue 5, likely through a read error; the protein shown comes from the DNA. The chain joins TRDV1 to TRDJ1, with 9 positions matching TRDD2. TCRdb is silent on the J gene; assignment here came from matching the DNA to germline. Germline trimming cut 4 bases from V and 2 bases from J; bases unmatched to any gene: 23. The CDR3 contains 21 residues. Germline V CDR1 and CDR2: TSWWSYY, QGS. DNA for the CDR3: TGTGCTCTTGGGGGACGTCGGTACCTTCCTACGGGGGTCCACTGTACCGATAAACTCATCTTT. Translated, it gives CALGGRRYLPTGVHCTDKLIF.

This clone was observed a few times. The translation of this DNA and the TCRdb protein of a much larger clone differ at residue 19, probably owing to a read error; the protein shown here is translated from the DNA. This rearrangement joins TRDV1 to TRDJ1; 9 bases align to TRDD2. V was pared by 1 base and J by 3 bases, with 30 bases of the junction left unmatched. Germline values: CDR1 TSWWSYY, CDR2 QGS. The CDR3 loop spans 24 amino acids. This CDR3 reads CALGERFVGLPTLGDKGLADKLIF. CDR3 nucleotides: TGTGCTCTTGGGGAACGGTTTGTAGGCCTTCCTACTCTGGGAGATAAGGGTCTAGCCGATAAACTCATCTTT.

The sample holds a few counts of this clone. The mismatch at residue 3 between this DNA's translation and the TCRdb protein of a much larger clone likely reflects a read error; the protein shown is translated from the DNA. The rearrangement links TRDV2 to TRDJ1; tentative D call: TRDD3 (5 bases). Here the J gene came from matching the DNA to germline, since TCRdb omits it. Germline CDR1 and CDR2: GEAIGNYY and EKD. This CDR3 comprises 19 residues. CDR3 residues: CAYDIMPTKFSGNADKLIF. In nucleotides, the CDR3 is TGTGCCTATGACATCATGCCCACGAAGTTCTCGGGGAATGCCGATAAACTCATCTTT.

Details on this clone: This likely traces to a read error, being one base from a far larger clone. The sample holds other DNA sequences that translate to the same CDR3. The chain uses TRDV1 and TRDJ1; TRDD2 might be the D (5 bases). As TCRdb names no J gene, one was assigned here on the basis of a DNA match to germline. Trimming stripped 4 bases from V and 0 bases from J, with 30 bases between. CDR3 length: 21 amino acids. Germline CDR1 and CDR2: TSWWSYY and QGS. The CDR3 protein is CALGVLASIPTPVVYTDKLIF. CDR3 sequence (DNA): TGTGCTCTTGGGGTCCTGGCCTCGATCCCTACCCCGGTCGTCTACACCGATAAACTCATCTTT.

This clone was observed many times. The protein in TCRdb stems from a much larger clone and differs at residue 4 from this DNA's translation, likely a read error; here the protein is translated from the DNA. This chain connects TRDV1 to TRDJ1; 13 nucleotides agree with TRDD3. CDR3 length: 20 residues. Looked up from germline, CDR1 is TSWWSYY and CDR2 is QGS. In DNA, the CDR3 is TGTGCTCTTAGGGAAGTCACCCTTTTGTACTGGGGGATACGCCCCGATAAACTCATCTTT. Residues: CALREVTLLYWGIRPDKLIF.

This clone has ten or more counts. This rearrangement joins TRDV2 to TRDJ1; 8 positions match TRDD3. The germline V gene encodes CDR1 GEAIGNYY and CDR2 EKD. The CDR3 is 15 amino acids. With V trimmed by 3 bases and J by 4 bases, 9 bases remained unmatched. The CDR3 region is CACDVLGAPNDKLIF. The CDR3 DNA reads as TGTGCCTGTGACGTACTGGGGGCCCCTAACGATAAACTCATCTTT.

There are a few counts of this clone. TCRdb's protein, taken from a much larger clone, differs from this DNA's translation at residue 19, likely owing to a read error; the protein displayed comes from the DNA. V gene TRDV1 was called; the J gene was not; TRDD3 reflects the table's D call only, with no check against the DNA. The CDR3 spans 20 residues. Looked up from germline, CDR1 is TSWWSYY and CDR2 is QGS. CDR3 sequence reads: CALGSLLRVLGVPEADKLTF. The CDR3 region has the DNA TGTGCTCTTGGATCCCTCCTACGGGTACTGGGGGTCCCTGAGGCCGATAAACTGACCTTT.

This clone occurred a few times. The protein held in TCRdb is that of a much larger clone and does not match this DNA's translation at residue 11, likely because of a read error; the protein shown is translated from the DNA. The chain uses TRDV1 and TRDJ1; D remains unclear. Assignment of the J gene here rests on matching the DNA to germline, because TCRdb gives none. CDR3 length equals 17 residues. Germline-derived CDR1 and CDR2 are TSWWSYY and QGS. Trimming removed 0 bases at V and 2 bases at J, with 16 bases between. The CDR3, as DNA: TGTGCTCTTGGGGAACTCGCCAGGGGCCCGGAAACCGATAAACTCATCTTT. It yields the protein CALGELARGPETDKLIF.

Many counts were recorded for this clone. This DNA's translation differs at residue 9 from TCRdb's protein, which comes from a much larger clone; a read error is likely, and the protein shown is translated from the DNA. The rearrangement uses TRDV1 and TRDJ1; no definite D call. V dropped 3 bases and J dropped 2 bases, with 22 bases sitting between them. The germline V gene has CDR1 TSWWSYY and CDR2 QGS. The CDR3 contains 18 residues. CDR3 region: CALGELRSSTPGTDKLIF. The CDR3 nucleotides read TGTGCTCTTGGGGAGCTTAGGTCCTCTACTCCGGGTACCGATAAACTCATCTTT.

This clone was detected many times. A read error may explain this, as a much larger clone is one base away. V gene TRDV1 combines with J gene TRDJ1; 11 bases fit TRDD3. There are 21 residues in the CDR3. Germline trimming cut 0 bases from V and 0 bases from J; bases unmatched to any gene: 15. Germline CDR1 is TSWWSYY and CDR2 is QGS. The CDR3: CALGELHPTPDGGYDTDKLIF. Here the CDR3 DNA reads TGTGCTCTTGGGGAACTTCACCCTACCCCAGATGGGGGATACGACACCGATAAACTCATCTTT.

This clone was seen a few times. A far larger clone differs by one base, so this is likely a read error. This same CDR3 is encoded by further DNA sequences in the sample. CDR3 in amino acids: CALGEPPTYGWAWDTRQMFF. The CDR3 DNA follows: TGTGCTCTTGGGGAACCACCTACGTACGGCTGGGCCTGGGACACCCGACAGATGTTTTTC. V is TRDV1 and J is TRDJ3; D possibly matches TRDD2 or TRDD3 (5 bases each). CDR3 size: 20 residues. Per the germline V gene, CDR1 is TSWWSYY and CDR2 is QGS. Trimming took off 1 base at V and 2 bases at J, with 18 bases between the two ends.

As to this clone: The likely explanation is a read error, given a far larger clone one base away. Other DNA sequences from this sample encode an identical CDR3 as well. The chain joins TRDV1 to TRDJ1; tentatively, D is TRDD2 (5 bases). The CDR3 length is 25 residues. Germline CDR1 TSWWSYY, CDR2 QGS. This CDR3 reads CALGEPRKPYPLLRATIRNTDKLIF. The CDR3 nucleotides are TGTGCTCTTGGAGAACCCCGGAAACCCTACCCTTTACTCCGTGCCACCATTAGGAACACCGATAAACTCATCTTT.

This clone was counted only a few times. The TCRdb record carries a much larger clone's protein, which differs from this DNA's translation at residue 5; a read error is the likely cause, and the protein listed here is the DNA translation. The chain employs TRDV1 and TRDJ1; TRDD3 matches 10 bases. The J gene comes from matching the DNA to germline here; TCRdb lacks it. Germline CDR1 TSWWSYY, CDR2 QGS. V lost 4 bases to trimming and J lost 9 bases; unmatched junction nucleotides: 20. This CDR3 is built from 18 residues. In DNA form, the CDR3 reads TGTGCTCTTGGGGCTCTTAGAATAGGTGGTTGGGGGATACAACAACTCATCTTT. Translated, it gives CALGALRIGGWGIQQLIF.

This clone was observed at least ten times. A far more abundant clone sits one base away, making this likely a read error. In the same sample, other DNA sequences code for this CDR3. The V gene is TRDV1, the J gene TRDJ1, with 8 bases identical to TRDD3. The CDR3 is 14 residues long. From germline, CDR1 is TSWWSYY and CDR2 QGS. With V trimmed by 6 bases and J by 5 bases, 8 bases remained unmatched. As DNA, the CDR3 is TGTGCTCTTGGTGGACTCTGGGGGACTGATAAACTCATCTTT. This encodes CALGGLWGTDKLIF.

Notes on this clone: The protein in TCRdb stems from a much larger clone and differs at residue 11 from this DNA's translation, likely a read error; here the protein is translated from the DNA. V and J are TRDV2 and TRDJ1, with a weak D call TRDD3 (6 bases). No J segment appears in TCRdb, so it was assigned here by matching the sequence to germline. This CDR3 contains 17 residues. Germline V gives CDR1 GEAIGNYY, CDR2 EKD. V dropped 1 base and J dropped 0 bases, with 17 bases sitting between them. Here the CDR3 DNA reads TGTGCCTGTGACACAGTAGGAATGGGGGTTGACACCGATAAACTCATCTTT. Translation: CACDTVGMGVDTDKLIF.

The chain employs TRDV1 and TRDJ1; 9 positions agree with TRDD3. The trim removed 3 bases at V and 9 bases at J, leaving 23 bases unmatched. Germline values: CDR1 TSWWSYY, CDR2 QGS. There are 19 residues in the CDR3. This CDR3 reads CALGDRILLYRGIQGELIF. Written as DNA, the CDR3 is TGTGCTCTTGGGGACCGTATCCTTTTGTACCGGGGGATACAGGGAGAACTCATCTTT.

As to this clone: For this DNA, TCRdb reports the protein of a much larger clone, which diverges at residue 13, most likely from a read error; the protein presented here is translated directly from the DNA. The rearrangement links TRDV1 to TRDJ1; 10 bases line up with TRDD3. No J gene was available from TCRdb, and it was assigned here by a germline match of the DNA. J lost 3 bases, V lost 5 bases, and 18 bases had no gene match. CDR3 size: 19 residues. The germline CDR1 and CDR2 sequences are TSWWSYY and QGS. DNA of the CDR3: TGTGCTCTTGGGTACAATCTACGGCGGGGGATACGTGCTTCCGATAAACTCATCTTT. As protein: CALGYNLRRGIRASDKLIF.

This clone has only a few counts. TCRdb's protein, taken from a much larger clone, differs from this DNA's translation at residue 14, likely owing to a read error; the protein displayed comes from the DNA. This CDR3 is also generated by other DNA sequences in the sample. The chain employs TRDV1 and TRDJ1, with 7 nucleotides matching TRDD3. With V trimmed by 1 base and J by 5 bases, 19 bases remained unmatched. Germline V lookup: CDR1 TSWWSYY, CDR2 QGS. The CDR3 totals 19 residues. CDR3: CALGEHKADWGARGDKLIF. CDR3 nucleotides: TGTGCTCTTGGGGAACATAAGGCGGACTGGGGTGCTCGGGGAGATAAACTCATCTTT.

This clone was counted many times. The chain links TRDV2 to TRDJ1, with 7 bases matching TRDD3. Assignment of the J gene here rests on matching the DNA to germline, because TCRdb gives none. The trim removed 2 bases at V and 1 base at J, leaving 15 bases unmatched. The length of the CDR3 is 18 residues. Per germline, CDR1 GEAIGNYY and CDR2 EKD. The CDR3, as DNA: TGTGCCTGTGACAAGTTAGGGGGGATGCTCGATGGCACCGATAAACTCATCTTT. Its translation: CACDKLGGMLDGTDKLIF.

This clone was picked up a small number of times. A much larger clone differs from this one at a single base, so this may be a read error. Other DNA sequences in this specimen translate into the identical CDR3. The chain joins TRDV1 to TRDJ1; a weak D match, TRDD3 (6 bases). The V end was cut by 3 bases, the J end by 0 bases, with 23 bases between. Germline V gives CDR1 TSWWSYY, CDR2 QGS. This CDR3 is built from 19 residues. CDR3 in DNA: TGTGCTCTTGGGGACCTGTCATCCTCTGGTGGATACTACACCGATAAACTCATCTTT. Translated: CALGDLSSSGGYYTDKLIF.

For this clone: The TCRdb protein comes from a much larger clone and disagrees with this DNA's translation at residue 13, likely due to a read error; the protein given here is derived from the DNA. This chain links TRDV1 with TRDJ1; weak D call: TRDD2 (8 bases). Because TCRdb records no J gene, it was assigned here through a match of the DNA to germline. Per the germline V gene, CDR1 is TSWWSYY and CDR2 is QGS. This CDR3 is 20 amino acids long. V was cut by 1 base and J by 0 bases, with 24 bases left in between. The CDR3 bases are TGTGCTCTTGGGGAACCTTCCTACAGACACCTGGGGGGCCACACCGATAAACTCATCTTT. Protein: CALGEPSYRHLGGHTDKLIF.

For this clone: TCRdb's entry gives the protein of a much larger clone, which mismatches this DNA's translation at residue 22, likely from a read error; the protein reported here is translated from the DNA. The J gene was not called, though the V gene is TRDV1; the table's D call, TRDD3, has no DNA check behind it. Per the germline V gene, CDR1 is TSWWSYY and CDR2 is QGS. The CDR3 has 24 amino acids. The CDR3 protein is CALGNQAFLLPGGYRFQNTDKPIF. The CDR3 nucleotides are TGTGCTCTTGGGAACCAGGCCTTCCTACTCCCTGGGGGATACCGGTTTCAGAACACCGATAAACCCATCTTT.

This clone was seen only a few times. A read error likely explains why the TCRdb protein, taken from a much larger clone, differs from this DNA's translation at residue 12; the protein shown is translated from the DNA. V gene TRDV2 combines with J gene TRDJ1; 12 nucleotides match TRDD3. As TCRdb names no J gene, one was assigned here on the basis of a DNA match to germline. Germline CDR1 GEAIGNYY, CDR2 EKD. V was clipped by 3 bases and J by 0 bases; unmatched bases: 13. The CDR3 spans 19 residues. CDR3 sequence (DNA): TGTGCCTGTGACCGATTAACTGGGGGATACTTGCTGTACACCGATAAACTCATCTTT. Its protein is CACDRLTGGYLLYTDKLIF.

To note about this clone: A far bigger clonotype differs at one base, so this is likely a read error. The sample carries other DNA sequences with the same CDR3. This sequence joins TRDV1 and TRDJ1; a possible D gene is TRDD3 (9 bases). The J gene was missing in TCRdb and was found by matching the end of the DNA to germline. This CDR3 contains 22 residues. V was cut by 2 bases and J by 4 bases, with 35 bases left in between. Germline V gives CDR1 TSWWSYY, CDR2 QGS. CDR3 in amino acids: CALGEFTRLPTYWGITGDKLIF. The CDR3 DNA sequence: TGTGCTCTTGGGGAATTCACGCGTCTTCCTACTTATTGGGGGATAACAGGCGATAAACTCATCTTT.

Comment on this clone: TCRdb pairs this DNA with a much larger clone's protein that differs at residue 7, likely a read error; the protein shown was translated from the DNA. The chain couples TRDV1 to TRDJ1, with D perhaps TRDD3 (6 bases). Germline CDR1 reads TSWWSYY; CDR2 reads QGS. Trimming took 3 bases from V and 0 from J, leaving 29 bases between them. CDR3 length: 21 residues. Here the CDR3 reads CALGDPDEPWGFIRYTDKLIF. Here the CDR3 DNA reads TGTGCTCTTGGGGACCCCGACGAACCCTGGGGATTTATTCGATACACCGATAAACTCATCTTT.

As regards this clone: A much larger clonotype is one base distant, so this may be a read error. The chain carries TRDV1 and TRDJ1, with TRDD3 matching over 9 bases. Germline loops: CDR1 TSWWSYY, CDR2 QGS. After removal of 2 bases from V and 3 bases from J, the junction contained 13 bases not matched to a gene. The length of the CDR3 is 18 residues. CDR3 DNA: TGTGCTCTTGGGGAATTTTCACTGGGGGACCTATCAGCCGATAAACTCATCTTT. Amino acids: CALGEFSLGDLSADKLIF.

As regards this clone: The protein that TCRdb holds for this DNA derives from a much larger clone and differs from the translated DNA at residue 16, which likely indicates a read error; the protein shown here is translated from the DNA. The chain employs TRDV1 and TRDJ1, with 9 bases that match TRDD3. Germline CDR1 reads TSWWSYY; CDR2 reads QGS. This CDR3 has 19 amino acids. CDR3 coding DNA: TGTGCTCTTGGGGAAGGTTTCCCTCTGGGGGATTTGTACACCGATCAACTCATCTTT. This encodes CALGEGFPLGDLYTDQLIF.

Regarding this clone: A far larger clone is one nucleotide away, so this likely arose from a read error. The gene calls are TRDV1 and TRDJ1, with D maybe TRDD2 (8 bases). Germline matching of the DNA provided the J gene here, since TCRdb leaves it blank. From germline, CDR1 is TSWWSYY and CDR2 QGS. The CDR3 consists of 22 residues. Trimming stripped 0 bases from V and 5 bases from J, with 34 bases between. CDR3 protein: CALGELVLSGPPSYLGVDKLIF. In DNA, the CDR3 is TGTGCTCTTGGGGAACTAGTGTTGTCCGGACCCCCTTCCTATCTGGGGGTGGATAAACTCATCTTT.